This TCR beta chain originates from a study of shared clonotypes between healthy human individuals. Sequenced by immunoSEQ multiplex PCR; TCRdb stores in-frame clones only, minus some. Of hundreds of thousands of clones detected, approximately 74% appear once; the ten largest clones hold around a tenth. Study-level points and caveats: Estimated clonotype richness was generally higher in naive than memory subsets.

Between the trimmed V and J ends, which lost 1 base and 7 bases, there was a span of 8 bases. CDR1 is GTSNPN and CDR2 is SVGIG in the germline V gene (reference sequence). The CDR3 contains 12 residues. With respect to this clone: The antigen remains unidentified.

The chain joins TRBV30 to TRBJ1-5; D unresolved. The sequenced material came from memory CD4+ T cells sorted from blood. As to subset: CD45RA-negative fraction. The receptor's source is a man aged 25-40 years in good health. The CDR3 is CAWSGGGQPQHF. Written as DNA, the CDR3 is TGTGCCTGGAGTGGGGGTGGCCAGCCCCAGCATTTT.